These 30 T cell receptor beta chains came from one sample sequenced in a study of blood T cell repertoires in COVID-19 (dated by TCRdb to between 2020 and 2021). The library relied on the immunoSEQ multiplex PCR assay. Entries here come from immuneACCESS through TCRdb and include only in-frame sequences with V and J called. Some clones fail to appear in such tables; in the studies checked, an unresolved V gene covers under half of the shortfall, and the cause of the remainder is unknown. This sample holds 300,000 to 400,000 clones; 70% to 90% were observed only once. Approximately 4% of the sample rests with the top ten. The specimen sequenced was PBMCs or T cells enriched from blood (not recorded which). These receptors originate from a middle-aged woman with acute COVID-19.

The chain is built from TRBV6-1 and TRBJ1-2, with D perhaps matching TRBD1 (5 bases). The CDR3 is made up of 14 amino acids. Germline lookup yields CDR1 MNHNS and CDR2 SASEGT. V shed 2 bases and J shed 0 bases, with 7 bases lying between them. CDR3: CASSEQGTNYGYTF. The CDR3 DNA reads TGTGCCAGCAGTGAACAGGGAACTAACTATGGCTACACCTTC.

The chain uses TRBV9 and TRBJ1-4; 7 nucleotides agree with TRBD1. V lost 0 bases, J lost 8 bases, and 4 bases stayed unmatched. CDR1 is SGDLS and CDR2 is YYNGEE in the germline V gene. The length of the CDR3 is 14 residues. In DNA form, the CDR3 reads TGTGCCAGCAGCGTAGGGGCAGGGGGGGAAAAACTGTTTTTT. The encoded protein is CASSVGAGGEKLFF.

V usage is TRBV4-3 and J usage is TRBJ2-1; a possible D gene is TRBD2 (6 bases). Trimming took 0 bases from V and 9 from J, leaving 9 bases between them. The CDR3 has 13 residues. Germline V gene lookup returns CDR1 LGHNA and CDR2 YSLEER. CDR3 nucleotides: TGCGCCAGCAGCCAAGATCGGAGGGTTGAGCAGTTCTTC. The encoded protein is CASSQDRRVEQFF.

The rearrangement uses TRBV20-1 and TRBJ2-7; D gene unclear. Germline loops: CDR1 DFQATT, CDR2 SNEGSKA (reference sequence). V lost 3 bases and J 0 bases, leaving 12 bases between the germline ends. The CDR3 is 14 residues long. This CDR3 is CSASAPQSSYEQYF. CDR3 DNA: TGCAGTGCTAGTGCCCCACAGAGCTCCTACGAGCAGTACTTC.

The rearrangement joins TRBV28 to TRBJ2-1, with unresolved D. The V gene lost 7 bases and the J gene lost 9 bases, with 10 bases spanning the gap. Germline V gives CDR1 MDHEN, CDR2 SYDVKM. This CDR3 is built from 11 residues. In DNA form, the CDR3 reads TGTGCCAGCACCTCGGGTATTGAGCAGTTCTTC. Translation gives CASTSGIEQFF. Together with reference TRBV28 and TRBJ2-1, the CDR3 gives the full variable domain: DVKVTQSSRYLVKRTGEKVFLECVQDMDHENMFWYRQDPGLGLRLIYFSYDVKMKEKGDIPEGYSVSREKKERFSLILESASTNQTSMYLCASTSGIEQFFGPGTRLTVL.

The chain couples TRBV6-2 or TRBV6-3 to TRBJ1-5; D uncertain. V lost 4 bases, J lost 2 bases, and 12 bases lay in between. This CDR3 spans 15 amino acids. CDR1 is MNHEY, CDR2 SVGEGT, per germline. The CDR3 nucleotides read TGTGCCAGCAGTTGGTCCGGGGTGGGCAATCAGCCCCAGCATTTT. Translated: CASSWSGVGNQPQHF.

The CDR3 here is CASSLVAGLPGNTIYF. CDR3 DNA sequence: TGCGCCAGCAGCTTGGTGGCAGGCCTACCCGGAAACACCATATATTTT. The rearrangement links TRBV5-1 to TRBJ1-3, with D hard to call. With 0 bases removed from V and 4 bases from J, the gap between germline ends came to 14 bases. The V gene's germline CDR1 is SGHRS and CDR2 YFSETQ. The length of the CDR3 is 16 residues.

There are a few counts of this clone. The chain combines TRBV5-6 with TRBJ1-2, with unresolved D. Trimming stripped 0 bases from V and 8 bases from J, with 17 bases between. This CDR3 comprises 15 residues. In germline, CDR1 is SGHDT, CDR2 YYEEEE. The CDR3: CASSLEVGSARGYTF. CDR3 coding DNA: TGTGCCAGCAGCTTGGAGGTGGGCTCCGCCCGAGGCTACACCTTC. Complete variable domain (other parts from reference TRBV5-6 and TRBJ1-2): DAGVTQSPTHLIKTRGQQVTLRCSPKSGHDTVSWYQQALGQGPQFIFQYYEEEERQRGNFPDRFSGHQFPNYSSELNVNALLLGDSALYLCASSLEVGSARGYTFGSGTRLTVV.

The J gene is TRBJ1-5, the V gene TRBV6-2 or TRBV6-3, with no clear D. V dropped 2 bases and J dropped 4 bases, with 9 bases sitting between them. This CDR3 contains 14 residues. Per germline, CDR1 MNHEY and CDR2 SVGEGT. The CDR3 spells CASSYLTQNQPQHF. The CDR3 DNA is TGTGCCAGCAGTTACCTTACACAAAATCAGCCCCAGCATTTT.

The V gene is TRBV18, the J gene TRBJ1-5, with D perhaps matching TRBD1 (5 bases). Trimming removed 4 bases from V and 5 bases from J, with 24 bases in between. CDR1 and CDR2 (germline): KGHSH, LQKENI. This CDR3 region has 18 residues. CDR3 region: CASSLNIPTGAWDQPQHF. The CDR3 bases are TGTGCCAGCTCACTCAACATCCCAACAGGAGCCTGGGATCAGCCCCAGCATTTT.

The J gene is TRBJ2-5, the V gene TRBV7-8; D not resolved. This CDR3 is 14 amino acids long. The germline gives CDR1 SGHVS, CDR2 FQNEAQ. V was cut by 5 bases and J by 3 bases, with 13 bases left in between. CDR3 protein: CASSRGSAEETQYF. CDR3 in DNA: TGTGCCAGCAGCCGAGGATCGGCGGAAGAGACCCAGTACTTC.

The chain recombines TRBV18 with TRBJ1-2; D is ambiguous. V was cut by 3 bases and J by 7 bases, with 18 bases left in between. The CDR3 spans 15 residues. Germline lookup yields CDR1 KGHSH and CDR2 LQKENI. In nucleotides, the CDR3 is TGTGCCAGCTCACCCCCGGAGGGTGGCTCGGTTGGCTACACCTTC. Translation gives CASSPPEGGSVGYTF. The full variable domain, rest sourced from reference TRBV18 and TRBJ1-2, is NAGVMQNPRHLVRRRGQEARLRCSPMKGHSHVYWYRQLPEEGLKFMVYLQKENIIDESGMPKERFSAEFPKEGPSILRIQQVVRGDSAAYFCASSPPEGGSVGYTFGSGTRLTVV.

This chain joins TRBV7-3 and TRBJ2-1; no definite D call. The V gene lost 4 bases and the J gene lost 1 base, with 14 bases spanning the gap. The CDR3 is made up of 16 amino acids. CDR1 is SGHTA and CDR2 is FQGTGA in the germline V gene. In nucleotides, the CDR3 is TGTGCCAGCAGCTCCGACTCCTTGACTTCCTACAATGAGCAGTTCTTC. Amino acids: CASSSDSLTSYNEQFF.

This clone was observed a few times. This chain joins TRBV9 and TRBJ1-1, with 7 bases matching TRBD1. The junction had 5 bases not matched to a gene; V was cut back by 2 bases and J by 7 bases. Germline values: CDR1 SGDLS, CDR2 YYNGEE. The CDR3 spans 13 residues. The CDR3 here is CASSVTGTDEAFF. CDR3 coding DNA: TGTGCCAGCAGCGTTACCGGGACAGATGAAGCTTTCTTT.

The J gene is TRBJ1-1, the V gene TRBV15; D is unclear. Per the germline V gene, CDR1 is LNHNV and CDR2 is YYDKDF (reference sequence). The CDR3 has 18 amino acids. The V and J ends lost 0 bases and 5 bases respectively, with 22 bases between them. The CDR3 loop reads CATSRDEALPAPGTEAFF. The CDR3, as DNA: TGTGCCACCAGCAGAGATGAGGCTCTCCCAGCCCCGGGGACTGAAGCTTTCTTT.

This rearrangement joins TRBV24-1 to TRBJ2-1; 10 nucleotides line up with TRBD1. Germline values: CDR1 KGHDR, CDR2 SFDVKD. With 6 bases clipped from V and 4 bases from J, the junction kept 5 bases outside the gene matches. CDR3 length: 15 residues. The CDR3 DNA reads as TGTGCCACCAGTCAGGGACAGGGGATTTACAATGAGCAGTTCTTC. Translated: CATSQGQGIYNEQFF.

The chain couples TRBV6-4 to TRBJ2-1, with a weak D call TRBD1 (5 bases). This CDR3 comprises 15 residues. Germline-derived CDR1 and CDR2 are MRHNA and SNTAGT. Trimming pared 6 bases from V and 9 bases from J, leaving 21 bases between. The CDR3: CASSETAGLVGEQFF. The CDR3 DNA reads TGTGCCAGCAGCGAGACAGCCGGCCTAGTAGGTGAGCAGTTCTTC.

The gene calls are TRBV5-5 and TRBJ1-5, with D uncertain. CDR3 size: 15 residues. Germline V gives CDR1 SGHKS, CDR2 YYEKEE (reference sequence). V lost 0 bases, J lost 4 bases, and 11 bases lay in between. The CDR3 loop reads CASSLEPGTNQPQHF. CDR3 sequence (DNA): TGTGCCAGCAGCTTGGAACCGGGAACTAATCAGCCCCAGCATTTT.

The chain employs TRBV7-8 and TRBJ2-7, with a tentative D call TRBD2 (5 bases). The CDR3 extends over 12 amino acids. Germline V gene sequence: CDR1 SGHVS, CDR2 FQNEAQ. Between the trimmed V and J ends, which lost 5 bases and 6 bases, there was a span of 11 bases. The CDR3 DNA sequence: TGTGCCAGCAGCCAACGAGGGTTCGAGCAGTACTTC. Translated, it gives CASSQRGFEQYF.

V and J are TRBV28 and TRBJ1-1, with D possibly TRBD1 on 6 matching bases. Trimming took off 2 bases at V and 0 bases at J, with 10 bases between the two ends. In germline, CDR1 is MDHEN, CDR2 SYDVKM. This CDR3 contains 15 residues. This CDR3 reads CASSLAGVMNTEAFF. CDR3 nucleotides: TGTGCCAGCAGTTTAGCAGGGGTCATGAACACTGAAGCTTTCTTT.

The CDR3 DNA follows: TGTGCCAGCAGCCCGACTAGCGGGACGGATGAGCAGTTCTTC. Translation gives CASSPTSGTDEQFF. The gene calls are TRBV7-6 and TRBJ2-1; 11 bases fit TRBD2. This CDR3 has 14 amino acids. V was clipped by 5 bases and J by 8 bases; unmatched bases: 5. The germline CDR1 and CDR2 sequences are SGHVS and FNYEAQ.

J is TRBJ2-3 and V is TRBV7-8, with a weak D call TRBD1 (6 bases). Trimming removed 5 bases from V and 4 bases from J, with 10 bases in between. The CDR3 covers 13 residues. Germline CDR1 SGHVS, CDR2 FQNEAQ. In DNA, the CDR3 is TGTGCCAGCAGCAGAACAGGGTCAGATACGCAGTATTTT. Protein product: CASSRTGSDTQYF.

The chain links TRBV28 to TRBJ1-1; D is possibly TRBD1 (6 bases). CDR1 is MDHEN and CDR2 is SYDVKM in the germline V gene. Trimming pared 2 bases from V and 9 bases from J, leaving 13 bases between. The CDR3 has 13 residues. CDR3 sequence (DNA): TGTGCCAGCAGTTTAGGGATCCAGGGGAAAGCTTTCTTT. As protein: CASSLGIQGKAFF.

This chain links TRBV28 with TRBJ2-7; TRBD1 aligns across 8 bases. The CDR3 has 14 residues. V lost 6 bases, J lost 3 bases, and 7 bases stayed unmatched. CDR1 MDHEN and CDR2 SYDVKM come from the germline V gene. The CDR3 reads CASSSGTGFYEQYF. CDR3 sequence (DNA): TGTGCCAGCAGCTCCGGGACAGGATTCTACGAGCAGTACTTC.

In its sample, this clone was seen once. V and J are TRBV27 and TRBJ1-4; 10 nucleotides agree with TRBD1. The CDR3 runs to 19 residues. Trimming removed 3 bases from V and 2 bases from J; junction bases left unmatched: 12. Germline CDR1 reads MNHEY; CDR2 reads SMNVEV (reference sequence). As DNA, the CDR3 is TGTGCCAGCAGTTTGTGGAGAAGGGGACAGGGGATCACTAATGAAAAACTGTTTTTT. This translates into CASSLWRRGQGITNEKLFF.

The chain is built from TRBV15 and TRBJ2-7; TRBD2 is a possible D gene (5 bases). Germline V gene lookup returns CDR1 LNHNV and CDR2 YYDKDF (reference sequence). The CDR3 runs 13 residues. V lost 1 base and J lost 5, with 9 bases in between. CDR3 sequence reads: CATSRGTGNEQYF. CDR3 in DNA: TGTGCCACCAGCAGAGGCACCGGGAACGAGCAGTACTTC.

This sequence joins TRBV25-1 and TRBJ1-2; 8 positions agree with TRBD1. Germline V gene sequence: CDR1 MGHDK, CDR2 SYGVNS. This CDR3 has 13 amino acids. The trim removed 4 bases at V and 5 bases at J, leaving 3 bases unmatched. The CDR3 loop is CASSAGQGYGYTF. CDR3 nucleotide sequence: TGTGCCAGCAGTGCCGGACAGGGTTATGGCTACACCTTC.

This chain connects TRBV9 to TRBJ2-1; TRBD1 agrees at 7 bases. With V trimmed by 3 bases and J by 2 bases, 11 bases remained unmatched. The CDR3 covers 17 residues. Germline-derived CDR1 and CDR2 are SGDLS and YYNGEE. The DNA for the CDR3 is TGTGCCAGCAGCGCCCCTAGACAGGGATCCCCCTACAATGAGCAGTTCTTC. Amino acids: CASSAPRQGSPYNEQFF.

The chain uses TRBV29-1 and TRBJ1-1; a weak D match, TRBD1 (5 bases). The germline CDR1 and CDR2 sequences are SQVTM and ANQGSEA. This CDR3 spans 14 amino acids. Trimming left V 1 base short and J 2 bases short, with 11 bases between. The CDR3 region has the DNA TGCAGCGTTGAAGGATTGGGGGGAAACACTGAAGCTTTCTTT. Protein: CSVEGLGGNTEAFF.

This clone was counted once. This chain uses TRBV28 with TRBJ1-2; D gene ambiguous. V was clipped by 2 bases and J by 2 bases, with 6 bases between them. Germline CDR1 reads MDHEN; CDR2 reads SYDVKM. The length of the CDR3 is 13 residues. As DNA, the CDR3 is TGTGCCAGCAGTTTAATGGCCAACTATGGCTACACCTTC. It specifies CASSLMANYGYTF.